The 27 T cell receptor beta chains given below trace back to one sample, sequenced in a study of cytomegalovirus exposure and HLA in healthy donors. Primers included in the PCR were 60 Vbeta and 13 Jbeta primers. Sequenced by immunoSEQ multiplex PCR; TCRdb stores in-frame clones only, minus some. The sample has over 200,000 clones, around four fifths seen once; the top ten hold 3.5% to 4%. Sequencing was performed on PBMCs. Receptors were obtained from a male donor in good health and CMV-seronegative.

The V and J genes are TRBV19 and TRBJ2-7; 7 bases align to TRBD1. CDR1 LNHDA and CDR2 SQIVND come from the germline V gene (reference sequence). V was pared by 2 bases and J by 5 bases, with 6 bases of the junction left unmatched. The CDR3 length is 14 residues. DNA for the CDR3: TGTGCCAGTAGTATAACGACAGGGAACGACGAGCAGTACTTC. Protein product: CASSITTGNDEQYF.

The V gene is TRBV7-9, the J gene TRBJ2-3; possible D gene TRBD2, 5 bases. Germline lookup yields CDR1 SEHNR and CDR2 FQNEAQ (reference sequence). The CDR3 loop spans 14 amino acids. Trimming cost V 1 base and J 6 bases, with 11 bases left between them. CDR3 DNA sequence: TGTGCCAGCAGCTTAGAAAGGAGGAAGGATACGCAGTATTTT. Translating gives CASSLERRKDTQYF.

The chain combines TRBV19 with TRBJ2-5; 8 bases agree with TRBD2. Gene TRBJ2-7 matches the end of the DNA better, so the J call may be wrong. The germline V gene encodes CDR1 LNHDA and CDR2 SQIVND (reference sequence). This CDR3 is 15 amino acids long. CDR3 sequence (DNA): TGTGCCAGTAGACTAAGCGGGGGACTCTCCTACGAGCAGTACTTC. It encodes CASRLSGGLSYEQYF.

This clone was seen only a few times. A read error may produce the germline difference seen at one junction end. The V and J genes are TRBV5-6 and TRBJ2-7; TRBD1 agrees at 9 bases. This CDR3 contains 14 residues. The germline gives CDR1 SGHDT, CDR2 YYEEEE. The CDR3 reads CASSRSLGDRAKSF. In DNA form, the CDR3 reads TGTGCCAGCAGCAGATCTTTGGGGGACAGGGCGAAATCCTTC. The full variable domain, its missing parts supplied by reference TRBV5-6 and TRBJ2-7, is DAGVTQSPTHLIKTRGQQVTLRCSPKSGHDTVSWYQQALGQGPQFIFQYYEEEERQRGNFPDRFSGHQFPNYSSELNVNALLLGDSALYLCASSRSLGDRAKSFGPGTRLTVT.

The V and J genes are TRBV5-1 and TRBJ2-2; possibly TRBD2 for D (7 bases). CDR1 SGHRS and CDR2 YFSETQ come from the germline V gene. The CDR3 length is 16 residues. V dropped 2 bases and J dropped 4 bases, with 15 bases sitting between them. The CDR3 is CASSFKGGGGTGELFF. The CDR3 DNA follows: TGCGCCAGCAGCTTCAAAGGGGGGGGAGGCACCGGGGAGCTGTTTTTT. The whole variable domain, remainder taken from reference TRBV5-1 and TRBJ2-2, is KAGVTQTPRYLIKTRGQQVTLSCSPISGHRSVSWYQQTPGQGLQFLFEYFSETQRNKGNFPGRFSGRQFSNSRSEMNVSTLELGDSALYLCASSFKGGGGTGELFFGEGSRLTVL.

The chain has TRBV7-9 and TRBJ2-3; maybe TRBD2 (7 bases). The germline V and J ends were trimmed by 4 bases and 7 bases, with 18 bases remaining between them. There are 15 residues in the CDR3. Looked up from germline, CDR1 is SEHNR and CDR2 is FQNEAQ (reference sequence). This chain's CDR3 is CASSSVGGAGNTQYF. CDR3 DNA: TGTGCCAGCAGCTCCGTGGGGGGGGCCGGGAATACGCAGTATTTT.

Here the CDR3 DNA reads TGTGCCAGCAGTCCTCAGGCCAATGAGCAGTTCTTC. It yields the protein CASSPQANEQFF. This chain joins TRBV28 and TRBJ2-1, with D uncertain. Germline assignment: CDR1 MDHEN and CDR2 SYDVKM. This CDR3 comprises 12 residues. V was cut by 5 bases and J by 6 bases, with 8 bases left in between.

This sequence joins TRBV2 and TRBJ1-2; possible D gene TRBD1, 5 bases. The CDR3 runs 14 residues. The germline gives CDR1 SNHLY, CDR2 FYNNEI. The V end was cut by 10 bases, the J end by 5 bases, with 20 bases between. Written as DNA, the CDR3 is TGTGCCACCCCGGTCGGCGGGGCAGATTATGGCTACACCTTC. Translation gives CATPVGGADYGYTF.

The chain couples TRBV7-6 to TRBJ2-7; 8 nucleotides agree with TRBD1. The length of the CDR3 is 12 residues. V was clipped by 3 bases and J by 5 bases; unmatched bases: 0. Germline CDR1 reads SGHVS; CDR2 reads FNYEAQ. The CDR3 DNA reads TGTGCCAGCAGCTTGGACAGGGACGAGCAGTACTTC. The encoded protein is CASSLDRDEQYF.

The sample holds a few counts of this clone. V usage is TRBV4-1 and J usage is TRBJ2-7, with 8 bases matching TRBD1. The CDR3 sequence is 15 residues long. Germline V gene lookup returns CDR1 MGHRA and CDR2 YSYEKL. The V gene end was trimmed by 9 bases and the J gene end by 6 bases; junction bases not matched to a gene: 16. Here the CDR3 DNA reads TGCGCCAGTCTCTCAAGGCCGGGACAGGCGGGCGAGCAGTACTTC. Protein sequence: CASLSRPGQAGEQYF.

The V and J genes are TRBV2 and TRBJ2-3, with TRBD2 matching 7 bases. The J segment lost 3 bases and the V segment lost 2 bases, leaving 5 bases of the junction unmatched. This CDR3 spans 15 amino acids. Germline CDR1 and CDR2: SNHLY and FYNNEI. As DNA, the CDR3 is TGTGCCAGCAGTGAAATGGGGGGGAGTACAGATACGCAGTATTTT. It codes for CASSEMGGSTDTQYF.

This chain joins TRBV9 and TRBJ2-1; D ambiguous. Germline CDR1 SGDLS, CDR2 YYNGEE. This CDR3 contains 15 residues. V lost 0 bases to trimming and J lost 3 bases, with 10 bases between them. CDR3 residues: CASSVDVVGYNEQFF. The CDR3 region has the DNA TGTGCCAGCAGCGTAGACGTCGTCGGCTACAATGAGCAGTTCTTC.

This clone has a handful of counts. The chain combines TRBV4-1 with TRBJ1-3; possible D gene TRBD1, 5 bases. Trimming cost V 2 bases and J 0 bases, with 11 bases left between them. The CDR3 consists of 16 residues. Germline CDR1 is MGHRA and CDR2 is YSYEKL. CDR3 sequence reads: CASSQTGPRSGNTIYF. Here the CDR3 DNA reads TGCGCCAGCAGCCAAACAGGCCCTCGCTCTGGAAACACCATATATTTT.

The V gene is TRBV7-8, the J gene TRBJ2-3; tentatively, D is TRBD1 (5 bases). Germline lookup yields CDR1 SGHVS and CDR2 FQNEAQ. The CDR3 length is 14 residues. The ends were cut back, 0 bases at V and 6 bases at J, with 10 bases in the middle. The CDR3 sequence is CASSLAGRVDTQYF. The DNA for the CDR3 is TGTGCCAGCAGCTTAGCAGGCAGGGTGGATACGCAGTATTTT.

This chain uses TRBV10-3 with TRBJ2-7; tentatively, D is TRBD2 (5 bases). Germline V gene data show CDR1 as ENHRY and CDR2 as SYGVKD. This CDR3 is 13 amino acids long. V was cut by 4 bases and J by 3 bases, with 10 bases left in between. This CDR3 is CAISVTGNYEQYF. The CDR3 coding sequence is TGTGCCATCAGTGTGACGGGAAACTACGAGCAGTACTTC.

This clone is a singleton in its sample. This rearrangement joins TRBV25-1 to TRBJ2-2, with 9 nucleotides matching TRBD1. This CDR3 is built from 17 residues. After removal of 1 base from V and 5 bases from J, the junction contained 8 bases not matched to a gene. CDR1 is MGHDK and CDR2 is SYGVNS in the germline V gene. The CDR3 nucleotides read TGTGCCAGCAGTGAATCGACAGGGGGTAAAAGAACCGGGGAGCTGTTTTTT. Its translation is CASSESTGGKRTGELFF.

This clone was recorded once. The chain couples TRBV7-6 to TRBJ2-3; 8 bases agree with TRBD2. The CDR3 length is 16 residues. Germline assignment: CDR1 SGHVS and CDR2 FNYEAQ. J gave up 6 bases and V 6 bases, and 14 bases lay outside the gene matches. The chain's CDR3 is CASRGAPSGSADTQYF. The CDR3 DNA reads as TGTGCCAGCAGGGGTGCCCCGAGCGGGAGTGCCGATACGCAGTATTTT.

The chain is built from TRBV6-1 and TRBJ2-5; D uncertain. The CDR3 is made up of 13 amino acids. Germline loops: CDR1 MNHNS, CDR2 SASEGT. The ends were cut back, 6 bases at V and 7 bases at J, with 15 bases in the middle. Written as DNA, the CDR3 is TGTGCCAGCAGAGCTACTATGGAAGGGACCCAGTACTTC. It translates to CASRATMEGTQYF.

The genes are TRBV5-4 and TRBJ1-2; tentative D call: TRBD1 (6 bases). The CDR3 spans 16 residues. V lost 0 bases, J lost 4 bases, and 16 bases lay in between. Germline V lookup: CDR1 SGHNT, CDR2 YYREEE (reference sequence). The CDR3 DNA sequence: TGTGCCAGCAGCTTGGGGTGGGGGGGCAACGGCTATGGCTACACCTTC. Protein product: CASSLGWGGNGYGYTF.

The chain has TRBV6-1 and TRBJ1-1; a possible D gene is TRBD1 (5 bases). CDR3 size: 14 residues. V shed 7 bases and J shed 5 bases, with 17 bases lying between them. CDR1 is MNHNS, CDR2 SASEGT, per germline. CDR3 bases: TGTGCCAGCACCGAAATCTGGGGGAGGACTGAAGCTTTCTTT. Translating it yields CASTEIWGRTEAFF.

V gene TRBV5-4 combines with J gene TRBJ2-7; 8 nucleotides align to TRBD2. The CDR3 runs 15 residues. The germline CDR1 and CDR2 sequences are SGHNT and YYREEE (reference sequence). With 0 bases clipped from V and 0 bases from J, the junction kept 2 bases outside the gene matches. Written as DNA, the CDR3 is TGTGCCAGCAGCTTGGTGGGGACTAGCTCCTACGAGCAGTACTTC. As protein: CASSLVGTSSYEQYF.

This clone was observed a single time. The chain uses TRBV5-4 and TRBJ2-3, with 8 bases fitting TRBD2. CDR3 size: 18 residues. The ends lost 0 bases at V and 0 bases at J; junction bases unmatched: 9. In germline, CDR1 is SGHNT, CDR2 YYREEE (reference sequence). The CDR3 loop reads CASSLDPFGGASTDTQYF. The CDR3 DNA is TGTGCCAGCAGCTTGGACCCCTTCGGGGGGGCTAGCACAGATACGCAGTATTTT. The full variable domain, with the rest looked up from reference TRBV5-4 and TRBJ2-3, is ETGVTQSPTHLIKTRGQQVTLRCSSQSGHNTVSWYQQALGQGPQFIFQYYREEENGRGNFPPRFSGLQFPNYSSELNVNALELDDSALYLCASSLDPFGGASTDTQYFGPGTRLTVL.

The chain employs TRBV7-9 and TRBJ2-1; maybe TRBD2 (5 bases). The CDR3 sequence is 14 residues long. Germline lookup yields CDR1 SEHNR and CDR2 FQNEAQ (reference sequence). Trimming took off 5 bases at V and 1 base at J, with 9 bases between the two ends. As DNA, the CDR3 is TGTGCCAGCAGCCATCCGGGGTCCTACAATGAGCAGTTCTTC. Translation: CASSHPGSYNEQFF.

The V call is TRBV5-1, the J call TRBJ2-1; possible D gene TRBD2, 6 bases. The germline V and J ends were trimmed by 4 bases and 13 bases, with 18 bases remaining between them. CDR1 and CDR2 (germline): SGHRS, YFSETQ. This CDR3 is built from 13 residues. Here the CDR3 reads CASSRREPPDQFF. The CDR3 nucleotides read TGCGCCAGCAGCCGCCGGGAGCCCCCAGATCAGTTCTTC.

The V and J genes are TRBV5-4 and TRBJ2-3; D is perhaps TRBD1 (7 bases). CDR3 size: 16 residues. Trimming left V 0 bases short and J 4 bases short, with 15 bases between. Germline CDR1 reads SGHNT; CDR2 reads YYREEE (reference sequence). CDR3 DNA: TGTGCCAGCAGCTTGGGGCCCAGGGGGGCGGCAGATACGCAGTATTTT. It encodes CASSLGPRGAADTQYF.

The chain combines TRBV5-1 with TRBJ2-1; 10 bases line up with TRBD2. Germline CDR1 and CDR2: SGHRS and YFSETQ. The CDR3 has 16 residues. With V trimmed by 6 bases and J by 2 bases, 8 bases remained unmatched. In DNA form, the CDR3 reads TGCGCCAGCAAGACGGCTAGCGGGAGCGCCTACAATGAGCAGTTCTTC. It yields the protein CASKTASGSAYNEQFF.

The chain links TRBV7-8 to TRBJ2-3; 7 bases fit TRBD1. Germline V lookup: CDR1 SGHVS, CDR2 FQNEAQ. The CDR3 loop spans 15 amino acids. V was clipped by 5 bases and J by 1 base; unmatched bases: 6. The CDR3: CASSTDRTRTDTQYF. The CDR3 nucleotides are TGTGCCAGCAGCACGGACAGGACCCGCACAGATACGCAGTATTTT. The full variable domain, with the rest looked up from reference TRBV7-8 and TRBJ2-3, is GAGVSQSPRYKVAKRGQDVALRCDPISGHVSLFWYQQALGQGPEFLTYFQNEAQLDKSGLPSDRFFAERPEGSVSTLKIQRTQQEDSAVYLCASSTDRTRTDTQYFGPGTRLTVL.